The 31 T cell receptor beta chains given below trace back to one sample, sequenced in a study of T cell responses to AZD1222 COVID-19 vaccine. Libraries were prepared by immunoSEQ multiplex PCR; TCRdb keeps only in-frame clonotypes and omits some of them. This table holds tens of thousands of clones, around nine tenths found once. The starting material was peripheral blood, obtained on day 0 of AZD1222 vaccination. These receptors were taken from an adult in good health.

The rearrangement uses TRBV12-1 and TRBJ2-1. TRBV12-1 is termed a pseudogene. There are 15 residues in the CDR3. For the CDR3, the DNA is TGTGCCAGCAGCTTCCGGGACCCGAGATACAATGAGCAGTTCTTC. Protein sequence: CASSFRDPRYNEQFF.

The chain couples TRBV5-1 to TRBJ1-2; a possible D gene is TRBD1 (5 bases). Germline V gene lookup returns CDR1 SGHRS and CDR2 YFSETQ. This CDR3 is built from 16 residues. Trimming took off 7 bases at V and 7 bases at J, with 26 bases between the two ends. CDR3 bases: TGCGCCAGCCGCCTCCAGCACGGGGCCTATGGCGGTGGCTACACCTTC. Protein: CASRLQHGAYGGGYTF.

This chain joins TRBV2 and TRBJ1-1, with 7 nucleotides matching TRBD1. Germline V lookup: CDR1 SNHLY, CDR2 FYNNEI. The CDR3 loop spans 12 amino acids. Losses at the gene ends were 10 bases for V and 5 bases for J; bases not matched to a gene: 7. The CDR3 spells CANHRGETEAFF. In DNA, the CDR3 is TGTGCCAACCACAGGGGAGAGACTGAAGCTTTCTTT.

This clone was seen more than once but under ten times. The chain couples TRBV2 to TRBJ1-1, with unresolved D. Looked up from germline, CDR1 is SNHLY and CDR2 is FYNNEI. There are 12 residues in the CDR3. The germline V and J ends were trimmed by 4 bases and 0 bases, with 3 bases remaining between them. CDR3 amino acids: CASSGMNTEAFF. The CDR3 nucleotides are TGTGCCAGCAGTGGAATGAACACTGAAGCTTTCTTT.

CDR3: CAWSVKNSYEQYF. For the CDR3, the DNA is TGTGCCTGGAGTGTGAAGAACTCCTACGAGCAGTACTTC. The chain links TRBV30 to TRBJ2-7, with D hard to call. V dropped 0 bases and J dropped 0 bases, with 6 bases sitting between them. This CDR3 spans 13 amino acids. Germline V CDR1 and CDR2: GTSNPN, SVGIG (reference sequence).

V and J are TRBV30 and TRBJ1-2; unclear D gene. CDR1 is GTSNPN and CDR2 is SVGIG in the germline V gene (reference sequence). CDR3 size: 15 residues. The germline V and J ends were trimmed by 0 bases and 8 bases, with 19 bases remaining between them. The DNA of the CDR3 is TGTGCCTGGAGTGTACTACCCCGCTCCATGCGGGGCTACACCTTC. This sequence encodes CAWSVLPRSMRGYTF.

The J gene is TRBJ2-7, the V gene TRBV11-2, with D perhaps matching TRBD2 (6 bases). CDR1 SGHAT and CDR2 FQNNGV come from the germline V gene. The CDR3 consists of 13 residues. V shed 5 bases and J shed 3 bases, with 11 bases lying between them. The CDR3 spells CASSPRDFYEQYF. For the CDR3, the DNA is TGTGCCAGCAGCCCTAGGGACTTCTACGAGCAGTACTTC.

CDR3 region: CASSLDRPPGRAEAFF. The DNA of the CDR3 is TGTGCCAGCAGCTTAGACCGCCCACCGGGGAGGGCTGAAGCTTTCTTT. J is TRBJ1-1 and V is TRBV11-2; D remains unclear. The CDR3 is 16 amino acids. CDR1 and CDR2 from the germline V gene are SGHAT and FQNNGV. Trimming removed 0 bases from V and 6 bases from J, with 17 bases in between. Full variable domain (outside the CDR3, taken from reference TRBV11-2 and TRBJ1-1): EAGVAQSPRYKIIEKRQSVAFWCNPISGHATLYWYQQILGQGPKLLIQFQNNGVVDDSQLPKDRFSAERLKGVDSTLKIQPAKLEDSAVYLCASSLDRPPGRAEAFFGQGTRLTVV.

The chain uses TRBV3-1 (or the pseudogene TRBV3-2) and TRBJ1-1; no firm D call. V lost 6 bases to trimming and J lost 3 bases, with 5 bases between them. Germline lookup yields CDR1 LGHDT and CDR2 YNNKEL (reference sequence). CDR3 size: 11 residues. The CDR3 reads CASRSYTEAFF. The CDR3 DNA sequence: TGTGCCAGCAGATCCTACACTGAAGCTTTCTTT.

The J gene is TRBJ2-7, the V gene TRBV9; no firm D call. V was cut by 4 bases and J by 6 bases, with 11 bases left in between. This CDR3 comprises 12 residues. CDR1 SGDLS and CDR2 YYNGEE come from the germline V gene. CDR3 protein: CASSLGTGEQYF. CDR3 nucleotides: TGTGCCAGCAGCCTCGGAACGGGCGAGCAGTACTTC.

The chain links TRBV28 to TRBJ2-7, with D perhaps matching TRBD2 (5 bases). The V end lost 3 bases, the J end lost 2 bases, and 17 bases lay between the germline ends. The CDR3 covers 16 residues. Germline CDR1 and CDR2: MDHEN and SYDVKM. In DNA, the CDR3 is TGTGCCAGCAGTTTGATTCATTTGGGAGTCCCCTACGAGCAGTACTTC. The encoded protein is CASSLIHLGVPYEQYF.

The CDR3 protein is CASRPGTGPYEQYF. The CDR3, as DNA: TGTGCCAGCAGGCCCGGGACAGGGCCCTACGAGCAGTACTTC. The chain uses TRBV6-5 and TRBJ2-7; the match to TRBD1 covers 9 bases. This CDR3 is built from 14 residues. V trimming: 6 bases; J trimming: 2 bases; junction bases outside the gene matches: 5. The germline V gene has CDR1 MNHEY and CDR2 SVGAGI.

The genes are TRBV20-1 and TRBJ2-7, with 7 positions matching TRBD2. Germline CDR1 DFQATT, CDR2 SNEGSKA (reference sequence). The CDR3 is 11 residues long. Trimming at V came to 8 bases and at J to 3 bases, leaving 4 bases not matched to a gene. The CDR3 region has the DNA TGCAGTTGTGCTAGCGGCTACGAGCAGTACTTC. Its protein is CSCASGYEQYF.

The chain recombines TRBV5-5 with TRBJ2-7; 15 bases fit TRBD2. The CDR3 sequence is 16 residues long. Losses at the gene ends were 3 bases for V and 4 bases for J; bases not matched to a gene: 5. Germline CDR1 SGHKS, CDR2 YYEKEE (reference sequence). The CDR3 DNA follows: TGTGCCAGCAGCTGGGGACTAGCGGGAGGATCATACGAGCAGTACTTC. This codes for CASSWGLAGGSYEQYF.

This chain links TRBV18 with TRBJ1-1; weak D call: TRBD1 (6 bases). The V end was cut by 1 base, the J end by 1 base, with 13 bases between. This CDR3 contains 16 residues. CDR1 and CDR2 from the germline V gene are KGHSH and LQKENI. The DNA for the CDR3 is TGTGCCAGCTCACCACGTCCGGGGACATGGAACACTGAAGCTTTCTTT. It encodes CASSPRPGTWNTEAFF.

The chain is built from TRBV3-1 (or the pseudogene TRBV3-2) and TRBJ1-2; TRBD1 might be the D (5 bases). This CDR3 is 16 amino acids long. The V gene lost 0 bases and the J gene lost 5 bases, with 16 bases spanning the gap. In germline, CDR1 is LGHDT, CDR2 YNNKEL (reference sequence). CDR3 DNA sequence: TGTGCCAGCAGCCAAGATGGTGTCAGGGTCTCTTATGGCTACACCTTC. This codes for CASSQDGVRVSYGYTF.

The count of this clone is one. The chain combines TRBV27 with TRBJ2-1; TRBD2 matches at 10 bases. V dropped 1 base and J dropped 3; count of bases not matched to a gene: 3. The CDR3 consists of 16 residues. Looked up from germline, CDR1 is MNHEY and CDR2 is SMNVEV (reference sequence). The CDR3 sequence is CASSLLTSGIYNEQFF. In nucleotides, the CDR3 is TGTGCCAGCAGTTTATTAACTAGCGGGATCTACAATGAGCAGTTCTTC.

V usage is TRBV6-5 and J usage is TRBJ1-3, with 7 bases lining up with TRBD1. CDR3 size: 15 residues. V gave up 5 bases and J gave up 4 bases; unmatched junction bases: 8. Looked up from germline, CDR1 is MNHEY and CDR2 is SVGAGI. This chain's CDR3 is CASSPTGVVGNTIYF. CDR3 DNA sequence: TGTGCCAGCAGTCCTACAGGGGTAGTAGGAAACACCATATATTTT.

The gene calls are TRBV27 and TRBJ1-6; a possible D gene is TRBD1 (6 bases). Germline V gene lookup returns CDR1 MNHEY and CDR2 SMNVEV (reference sequence). This CDR3 spans 16 amino acids. Trimming left V 3 bases short and J 5 bases short, with 14 bases between. The CDR3 loop reads CASSLQGSRNNSPLHF. The DNA for the CDR3 is TGTGCCAGCAGTTTGCAGGGGTCGCGGAATAATTCACCCCTCCACTTT.

This chain joins TRBV2 and TRBJ2-7; D perhaps matches TRBD1 (6 bases). The CDR3 length is 13 residues. V lost 5 bases to trimming and J lost 5 bases, with 13 bases between them. The germline CDR1 and CDR2 sequences are SNHLY and FYNNEI. The CDR3 reads CASSLEQGNEQYF. As DNA, the CDR3 is TGTGCCAGCAGTTTGGAACAGGGTAACGAGCAGTACTTC.

The CDR3 loop is CASRAMNTEAFF. The DNA for the CDR3 is TGTGCCAGCAGAGCGATGAACACTGAAGCTTTCTTT. The chain carries TRBV12-3 or TRBV12-4 and TRBJ1-1; the D is unclear. Trimming pared 6 bases from V and 0 bases from J, leaving 5 bases between. CDR3 size: 12 residues.

The V gene is TRBV7-6, the J gene TRBJ2-7; 9 bases are shared with TRBD2. The J segment lost 6 bases and the V segment lost 5 bases, leaving 14 bases of the junction unmatched. The germline V gene encodes CDR1 SGHVS and CDR2 FNYEAQ. CDR3 size: 16 residues. For the CDR3, the DNA is TGTGCCAGCAGCCGGACTAGCGTCTCCAGGGAGGGCGAGCAGTACTTC. Translation gives CASSRTSVSREGEQYF.

The genes are TRBV6-2 or TRBV6-3 and TRBJ1-5; 7 positions agree with TRBD1. V lost 4 bases to trimming and J lost 4 bases; unmatched junction nucleotides: 7. CDR1 is MNHEY, CDR2 SVGEGT, per germline. This CDR3 has 15 residues. The CDR3 loop reads CASSSSQGWNQPQHF. The DNA for the CDR3 is TGTGCCAGCAGTTCCTCACAGGGGTGGAATCAGCCCCAGCATTTT.

The chain carries TRBV5-1 and TRBJ1-2; TRBD1 might be the D (6 bases). The CDR3 length is 15 residues. Trimming took off 0 bases at V and 8 bases at J, with 17 bases between the two ends. In germline, CDR1 is SGHRS, CDR2 YFSETQ. The CDR3 coding sequence is TGCGCCAGCAGCTTGGACGATCCAGGGGCCGGGGGCTACACCTTC. This sequence encodes CASSLDDPGAGGYTF.

The V and J genes are TRBV3-1 (or the pseudogene TRBV3-2) and TRBJ2-4; tentatively, D is TRBD2 (6 bases). CDR3 length: 18 residues. Germline V gene sequence: CDR1 LGHDT, CDR2 YNNKEL (reference sequence). V lost 0 bases to trimming and J lost 2 bases, with 17 bases between them. CDR3: CASSQDGRDGRTKNIQYF. CDR3 sequence (DNA): TGTGCCAGCAGCCAAGACGGGCGGGATGGTAGGACCAAAAACATTCAGTACTTC.

The chain has TRBV30 and TRBJ1-2; TRBD1 is a possible D gene (5 bases). The germline V gene encodes CDR1 GTSNPN and CDR2 SVGIG (reference sequence). V dropped 0 bases and J dropped 2 bases, with 13 bases sitting between them. The CDR3 length is 15 residues. The DNA of the CDR3 is TGTGCCTGGAGTGTAGGGTTCGGGGCCAACTATGGCTACACCTTC. It is translated as CAWSVGFGANYGYTF.

The CDR3 sequence is CASSLAPSEQYF. In nucleotides, the CDR3 is TGTGCCAGCAGCTTGGCCCCCTCCGAGCAGTACTTC. The V gene is TRBV5-6, the J gene TRBJ2-7; no firm D call. Trimming shortened V by 0 bases and J by 6 bases, and 7 bases separated the two germline ends. The CDR3 contains 12 residues. Per the germline V gene, CDR1 is SGHDT and CDR2 is YYEEEE.

The chain employs TRBV9 and TRBJ2-3; a possible D gene is TRBD1 (5 bases). The germline V and J ends were trimmed by 4 bases and 3 bases, with 9 bases remaining between them. The V gene's germline CDR1 is SGDLS and CDR2 YYNGEE. The CDR3 is made up of 13 amino acids. In DNA form, the CDR3 reads TGTGCCAGCAGCATTTCAGGGACAGATACGCAGTATTTT. Translated, it gives CASSISGTDTQYF.

This chain joins TRBV11-2 and TRBJ2-1; no reliable D call. The CDR3 covers 11 residues. Trimming pared 5 bases from V and 5 bases from J, leaving 4 bases between. The germline gives CDR1 SGHAT, CDR2 FQNNGV. In DNA, the CDR3 is TGTGCCAGCAGCCCACACAATGAGCAGTTCTTC. This sequence encodes CASSPHNEQFF. Full variable domain (remainder filled in from reference TRBV11-2 and TRBJ2-1): EAGVAQSPRYKIIEKRQSVAFWCNPISGHATLYWYQQILGQGPKLLIQFQNNGVVDDSQLPKDRFSAERLKGVDSTLKIQPAKLEDSAVYLCASSPHNEQFFGPGTRLTVL.

The rearrangement links TRBV7-2 to TRBJ1-6, with a tentative D call TRBD1 (6 bases). Trimming shortened V by 5 bases and J by 7 bases, and 12 bases separated the two germline ends. Germline values: CDR1 SGHTA, CDR2 FQGNSA. CDR3 length equals 14 residues. The CDR3 protein is CASSAQGGNSPLHF. In DNA form, the CDR3 reads TGTGCCAGCAGCGCACAGGGAGGGAATTCACCCCTCCACTTT. The entire variable domain, with the rest obtained from reference TRBV7-2 and TRBJ1-6, is as follows: GAGVSQSPSNKVTEKGKDVELRCDPISGHTALYWYRQSLGQGLEFLIYFQGNSAPDKSGLPSDRFSAERTGGSVSTLTIQRTQQEDSAVYLCASSAQGGNSPLHFGNGTRLTVT.

The V gene is TRBV4-1, the J gene TRBJ2-1; TRBD2 matches at 16 bases. V trimming: 4 bases; J trimming: 6 bases; junction bases outside the gene matches: 6. This CDR3 is 17 amino acids long. Germline CDR1 and CDR2: MGHRA and YSYEKL. In nucleotides, the CDR3 is TGCGCCAGCAGCCCTGGGACTAGCGGGGGGGCCGCCAATGAGCAGTTCTTC. Its translation is CASSPGTSGGAANEQFF.